The source of this T cell receptor beta chain is a study of cytomegalovirus exposure and HLA in healthy donors. Study-level findings and limits: Rare TCR sequences dominated, though some public TCRs recurred in many donors. Sequence variants that were highly shared formed a cluster that was likely a sequencing artifact. In an earlier analysis, in several hundred donors, most V segments appeared productive either ~87% or ~30% of the time. Some TCR beta chains (more than 150 of them) were listed as cytomegalovirus-associated.

V lost 5 bases to trimming and J lost 2 bases, with 13 bases between them. The CDR3 totals 14 residues. Looked up from germline, CDR1 is MNHEY and CDR2 is SMNVEV (reference sequence). PCR was performed using 60 Vbeta and 13 Jbeta primers. The table came from immunoSEQ multiplex PCR; TCRdb's copy has only in-frame clones and leaves some out. The sample contains tens of thousands of clones, less than 80% of which appear only once. About this clone itself: Antigen unknown.

Sequenced material: PBMCs. The genes are TRBV27 and TRBJ2-7, with D unclear. The TCR was taken from a young man in good health and CMV-seronegative. This CDR3 is CASSPLQSPYEQYF. CDR3 nucleotide sequence: TGTGCCAGCAGTCCCTTACAGTCCCCCTACGAGCAGTACTTC.